These 26 T cell receptor beta chains came from one sample sequenced in a study of blood T cell repertoires in COVID-19. Sequencing used immunoSEQ multiplex PCR; TCRdb keeps in-frame clones, though not all of them. The repertoire has 250,000 to 350,000 clones, around nine tenths of them found once; the top ten carry less than 3.5%. The sequenced sample consisted of PBMCs or T cells enriched from blood (not recorded which). The receptors here all came from a woman aged 50 to 60 who had been exposed to COVID-19.

V is TRBV28 and J is TRBJ1-5; 9 bases map to TRBD1. Germline CDR1 and CDR2: MDHEN and SYDVKM. V shed 2 bases and J 1 base; nucleotides not matched to a gene: 12. The CDR3 has 19 amino acids. CDR3 bases: TGTGCCAGCAGTTTACGGACAGGGGAGAAGGCGGTAAGCAATCAGCCCCAGCATTTT. This sequence encodes CASSLRTGEKAVSNQPQHF.

The chain recombines TRBV7-9 with TRBJ2-1, with D maybe TRBD1 (6 bases). Germline loops: CDR1 SEHNR, CDR2 FQNEAQ (reference sequence). V was clipped by 3 bases and J by 5 bases, with 11 bases between them. The CDR3 consists of 14 residues. This CDR3 reads CASSLVGAHNEQFF. In nucleotides, the CDR3 is TGTGCCAGCAGCTTGGTGGGGGCCCACAATGAGCAGTTCTTC. Full variable domain (outside the CDR3, taken from reference TRBV7-9 and TRBJ2-1): DTGVSQNPRHKITKRGQNVTFRCDPISEHNRLYWYRQTLGQGPEFLTYFQNEAQLEKSRLLSDRFSAERPKGSFSTLEIQRTEQGDSAMYLCASSLVGAHNEQFFGPGTRLTVL.

J is TRBJ1-1 and V is TRBV27; a possible D gene is TRBD1 (6 bases). CDR1 is MNHEY, CDR2 SMNVEV, per germline (reference sequence). The CDR3 runs to 15 residues. The germline V and J ends were trimmed by 5 bases and 4 bases, with 17 bases remaining between them. CDR3 loop: CASSPRGGGSTEAFF. In DNA, the CDR3 is TGTGCCAGCAGTCCCCGGGGAGGGGGGAGCACTGAAGCTTTCTTT.

This rearrangement joins TRBV3-1 (or the pseudogene TRBV3-2) to TRBJ2-1, with 12 bases fitting TRBD2. Germline CDR1 and CDR2: LGHDT and YNNKEL (reference sequence). With 5 bases clipped from V and 6 bases from J, the junction kept 8 bases outside the gene matches. CDR3 length: 16 amino acids. Here the CDR3 reads CASSEFPSGGANEQFF. Here the CDR3 DNA reads TGTGCCAGCAGCGAGTTTCCTAGCGGGGGGGCCAATGAGCAGTTCTTC.

The V and J genes are TRBV7-2 and TRBJ2-3; no clear D gene. Deletions cut 5 bases from V and 0 bases from J, with 6 bases between. The CDR3 spans 13 residues. The V gene's germline CDR1 is SGHTA and CDR2 FQGNSA. The chain's CDR3 is CASSLLSTDTQYF. In nucleotides, the CDR3 is TGTGCCAGCAGCCTACTTAGCACAGATACGCAGTATTTT.

The chain joins TRBV9 to TRBJ1-1; perhaps TRBD1 as D (6 bases). This CDR3 is 13 amino acids long. The V end was cut by 4 bases, the J end by 4 bases, with 11 bases between. Per the germline V gene, CDR1 is SGDLS and CDR2 is YYNGEE. Here the CDR3 reads CASSIGQSTEAFF. CDR3 nucleotide sequence: TGTGCCAGCAGCATCGGACAGAGCACTGAAGCTTTCTTT.

The genes are TRBV5-1 and TRBJ2-2; 7 bases are a match to TRBD1. CDR1 and CDR2 (germline): SGHRS, YFSETQ. V dropped 4 bases and J dropped 5; count of bases not matched to a gene: 8. The CDR3 runs 15 residues. The CDR3 here is CASSETATGTGELFF. As DNA, the CDR3 is TGCGCCAGCAGCGAGACGGCGACAGGGACCGGGGAGCTGTTTTTT.

This sequence joins TRBV6-5 and TRBJ1-6, with 9 nucleotides matching TRBD1. This CDR3 region has 14 residues. V shed 6 bases and J 10 bases; nucleotides not matched to a gene: 7. The germline V gene encodes CDR1 MNHEY and CDR2 SVGAGI. The CDR3 sequence: CASRTTGGESPLHF. CDR3 DNA sequence: TGTGCCAGCAGGACGACAGGGGGTGAGTCACCCCTCCACTTT.

The rearrangement uses TRBV7-2 and TRBJ1-2, with 7 positions matching TRBD1. The germline gives CDR1 SGHTA, CDR2 FQGNSA. The CDR3 consists of 13 residues. With 4 bases clipped from V and 1 base from J, the junction kept 0 bases outside the gene matches. The CDR3 protein is CASSWDSNYGYTF. DNA of the CDR3: TGTGCCAGCAGCTGGGACAGTAACTATGGCTACACCTTC.

CDR3 amino acids: CASSHLAQVNQPQHF. The CDR3, as DNA: TGTGCCAGTAGTCACCTGGCCCAAGTAAATCAGCCCCAGCATTTT. The genes are TRBV19 and TRBJ1-5; D unclear. Germline V lookup: CDR1 LNHDA, CDR2 SQIVND (reference sequence). V lost 5 bases, J lost 4 bases, and 15 bases lay in between. The CDR3 length is 15 residues.

The DNA of the CDR3 is TGTGCCAGCAGTTTTTCGGATTCACCCCTCCACTTT. Protein sequence: CASSFSDSPLHF. V usage is TRBV28 and J usage is TRBJ1-6; D is uncertain. V was shortened by 3 bases and J by 8 bases, with 5 bases between the two germline ends. Germline V gives CDR1 MDHEN, CDR2 SYDVKM. This CDR3 region has 12 residues.

The chain combines TRBV6-1 with TRBJ1-6; TRBD1 matches at 8 bases. CDR1 is MNHNS and CDR2 is SASEGT in the germline V gene. The V segment lost 3 bases and the J segment 4 bases; nucleotides outside the gene matches: 8. This CDR3 is built from 17 residues. CDR3 coding DNA: TGTGCCAGCAGTGATCTCGGGGACAGGTTGTATAATTCACCCCTCCACTTT. It yields the protein CASSDLGDRLYNSPLHF.

This chain links TRBV6-1 with TRBJ1-2, with D unclear. CDR3 length equals 14 residues. Germline V CDR1 and CDR2: MNHNS, SASEGT. Trimming stripped 1 base from V and 6 bases from J, with 12 bases between. This CDR3 reads CASSEDVTENGYTF. CDR3 bases: TGTGCCAGCAGTGAAGATGTTACAGAAAATGGCTACACCTTC.

This rearrangement joins TRBV10-3 to TRBJ2-3; the D gene is possibly TRBD1 (5 bases). Germline V gives CDR1 ENHRY, CDR2 SYGVKD. The V and J ends lost 6 bases and 4 bases respectively, with 17 bases between them. The CDR3 is 15 residues long. The CDR3 nucleotides are TGTGCCATCAGGCCCGACTCCAGGGATTCAGATACGCAGTATTTT. As protein: CAIRPDSRDSDTQYF.

This clone was recorded only once. The rearrangement links TRBV7-9 to TRBJ2-7; 9 bases are shared with TRBD2. Germline-derived CDR1 and CDR2 are SEHNR and FQNEAQ (reference sequence). The V gene end was trimmed by 2 bases and the J gene end by 4 bases; junction bases not matched to a gene: 3. The CDR3 is made up of 14 amino acids. CDR3 sequence (DNA): TGTGCCAGCAGCTTAAAGGGACTAGCTTACGAGCAGTACTTC. Its translation: CASSLKGLAYEQYF.

The chain employs TRBV6-5 and TRBJ2-1, with a possible D match to TRBD1 (5 bases). The CDR3 has 14 residues. V shed 0 bases and J shed 2 bases, with 5 bases lying between them. Per the germline V gene, CDR1 is MNHEY and CDR2 is SVGAGI. For the CDR3, the DNA is TGTGCCAGCAGTTACTCGACAGCCTACAATGAGCAGTTCTTC. Residues: CASSYSTAYNEQFF.

The gene calls are TRBV29-1 and TRBJ1-5; D is ambiguous. Germline CDR1 reads SQVTM; CDR2 reads ANQGSEA. Trimming pared 6 bases from V and 12 bases from J, leaving 12 bases between. The CDR3 is 10 amino acids. The chain's CDR3 is CSVPPGNQHF. In DNA form, the CDR3 reads TGCAGCGTACCTCCGGGGAACCAGCATTTT.

The gene calls are TRBV2 and TRBJ2-7, with TRBD2 matching 10 bases. The CDR3 is 14 amino acids. V trimming: 1 base; J trimming: 3 bases; junction bases outside the gene matches: 0. Looked up from germline, CDR1 is SNHLY and CDR2 is FYNNEI. The CDR3 DNA sequence: TGTGCCAGCAGTGAAGGGACTAGCGGCTACGAGCAGTACTTC. Amino acids: CASSEGTSGYEQYF.

The chain uses TRBV3-1 (or the pseudogene TRBV3-2) and TRBJ1-2; D is uncertain. Per the germline V gene, CDR1 is LGHDT and CDR2 is YNNKEL (reference sequence). The CDR3 sequence is 14 residues long. Trimming cost V 0 bases and J 2 bases, with 7 bases left between them. Here the CDR3 reads CASSQDRSNYGYTF. The DNA for the CDR3 is TGTGCCAGCAGCCAAGATCGGAGCAACTATGGCTACACCTTC.

V gene TRBV30 combines with J gene TRBJ2-5; D perhaps matches TRBD1 (6 bases). CDR1 GTSNPN and CDR2 SVGIG come from the germline V gene (reference sequence). The V end was cut by 4 bases, the J end by 5 bases, with 20 bases between. This CDR3 comprises 15 residues. CDR3 in amino acids: CAWTHYPDRPETQYF. The DNA of the CDR3 is TGTGCCTGGACTCACTACCCTGACAGGCCCGAGACCCAGTACTTC.

J is TRBJ2-7 and V is TRBV11-2, with 11 bases matching TRBD2. After removal of 0 bases from V and 3 bases from J, the junction contained 4 bases not matched to a gene. The length of the CDR3 is 16 residues. CDR1 and CDR2 (germline): SGHAT, FQNNGV. The CDR3 coding sequence is TGTGCCAGCAGCTTAGATCCAACTAGCGGGGGCTACGAGCAGTACTTC. Translation gives CASSLDPTSGGYEQYF.

V is TRBV24-1 and J is TRBJ1-4; D is unclear. Germline V gene sequence: CDR1 KGHDR, CDR2 SFDVKD. Trimming shortened V by 9 bases and J by 6 bases, and 16 bases separated the two germline ends. The CDR3 totals 14 residues. The CDR3 DNA reads TGTGCCACCGACGGCGGGGAGCCAGATGAAAAACTGTTTTTT. Residues: CATDGGEPDEKLFF.

The CDR3 DNA follows: TGTGCCACCAGTGCCACCGGGACAATGAACACCGGGGAGCTGTTTTTT. Its protein product is CATSATGTMNTGELFF. The J gene is TRBJ2-2, the V gene TRBV24-1; D is perhaps TRBD1 (6 bases). Germline V gene data show CDR1 as KGHDR and CDR2 as SFDVKD. V was shortened by 5 bases and J by 1 base, with 13 bases between the two germline ends. The CDR3 runs to 16 residues.

V is TRBV19 and J is TRBJ1-2; D call uncertain. The germline V gene has CDR1 LNHDA and CDR2 SQIVND (reference sequence). Trimming removed 5 bases from V and 8 bases from J, with 18 bases in between. This CDR3 spans 14 amino acids. CDR3 nucleotides: TGTGCCAGTAGTGTCCAGGCCATCCCAAGCGGCTACACCTTC. This sequence encodes CASSVQAIPSGYTF.

The rearrangement joins TRBV11-2 to TRBJ2-1; TRBD2 might be the D (6 bases). V shed 2 bases and J shed 0 bases, with 17 bases lying between them. Germline V gene data show CDR1 as SGHAT and CDR2 as FQNNGV. This CDR3 region has 18 residues. The CDR3 here is CASSLRGAGTGSYNEQFF. Written as DNA, the CDR3 is TGTGCCAGCAGCTTAAGAGGGGCGGGGACCGGCTCCTACAATGAGCAGTTCTTC. The variable domain in full, with the rest retrieved from reference TRBV11-2 and TRBJ2-1, is EAGVAQSPRYKIIEKRQSVAFWCNPISGHATLYWYQQILGQGPKLLIQFQNNGVVDDSQLPKDRFSAERLKGVDSTLKIQPAKLEDSAVYLCASSLRGAGTGSYNEQFFGPGTRLTVL.

This clone came up once. The V and J genes are TRBV15 and TRBJ2-5, with TRBD1 matching 9 bases. The V gene end was trimmed by 5 bases and the J gene end by 4 bases; junction bases not matched to a gene: 8. The germline CDR1 and CDR2 sequences are LNHNV and YYDKDF (reference sequence). The CDR3 totals 15 residues. The CDR3 DNA sequence: TGTGCCACCAGCGGAGGACAGGGGAGTGGAGAGACCCAGTACTTC. This encodes CATSGGQGSGETQYF.